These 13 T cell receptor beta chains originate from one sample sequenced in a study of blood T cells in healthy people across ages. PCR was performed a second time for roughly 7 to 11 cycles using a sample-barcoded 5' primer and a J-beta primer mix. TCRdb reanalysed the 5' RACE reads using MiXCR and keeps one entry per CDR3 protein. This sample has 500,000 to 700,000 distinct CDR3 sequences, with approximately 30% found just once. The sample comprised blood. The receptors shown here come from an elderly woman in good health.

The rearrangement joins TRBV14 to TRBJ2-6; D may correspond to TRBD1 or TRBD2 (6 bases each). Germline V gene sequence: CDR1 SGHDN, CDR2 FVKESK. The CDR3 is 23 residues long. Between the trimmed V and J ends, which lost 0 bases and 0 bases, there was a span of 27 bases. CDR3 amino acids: CASSQDVVDGGTFFPSGANVLTF. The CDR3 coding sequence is TGTGCCAGCAGCCAAGACGTGGTTGACGGGGGCACCTTTTTCCCCTCTGGGGCCAACGTCCTGACTTTC.

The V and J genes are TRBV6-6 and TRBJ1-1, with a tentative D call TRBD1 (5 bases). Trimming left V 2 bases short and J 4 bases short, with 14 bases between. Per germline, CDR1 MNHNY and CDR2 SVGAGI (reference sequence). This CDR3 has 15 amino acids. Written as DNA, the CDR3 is TGTGCCAGCAGTTACCGGACGGCGGGGGGCACTGAAGCTTTCTTT. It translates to CASSYRTAGGTEAFF.

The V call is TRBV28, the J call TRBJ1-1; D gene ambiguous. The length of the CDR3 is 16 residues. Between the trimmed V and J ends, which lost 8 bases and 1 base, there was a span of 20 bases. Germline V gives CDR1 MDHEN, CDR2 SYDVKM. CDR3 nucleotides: TGTGCCAGCGGATTCCGGATTGGGATGCCGAACACTGAAGCTTTCTTT. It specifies CASGFRIGMPNTEAFF.

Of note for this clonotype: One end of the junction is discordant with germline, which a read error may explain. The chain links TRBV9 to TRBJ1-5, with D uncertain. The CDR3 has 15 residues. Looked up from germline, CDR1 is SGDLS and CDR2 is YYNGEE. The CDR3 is CASGVGGKGNQPQHF. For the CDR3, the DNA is TGTGCCAGCGGCGTAGGCGGGAAGGGCAATCAGCCCCAGCATTTT.

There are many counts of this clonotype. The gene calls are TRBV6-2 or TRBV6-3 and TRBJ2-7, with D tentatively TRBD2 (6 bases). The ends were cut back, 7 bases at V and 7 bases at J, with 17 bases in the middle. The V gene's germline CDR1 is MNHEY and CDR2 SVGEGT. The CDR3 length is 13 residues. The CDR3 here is CASIHPGLSEQYF. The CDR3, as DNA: TGTGCCAGCATCCACCCGGGACTCTCAGAGCAGTACTTC.

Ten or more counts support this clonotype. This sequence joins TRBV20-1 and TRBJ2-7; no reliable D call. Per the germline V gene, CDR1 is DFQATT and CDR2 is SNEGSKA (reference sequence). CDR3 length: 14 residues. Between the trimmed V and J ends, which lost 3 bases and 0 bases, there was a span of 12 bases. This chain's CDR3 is CSASYHSSSYEQYF. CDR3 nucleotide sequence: TGCAGTGCTAGTTACCACAGCAGCTCCTACGAGCAGTACTTC.

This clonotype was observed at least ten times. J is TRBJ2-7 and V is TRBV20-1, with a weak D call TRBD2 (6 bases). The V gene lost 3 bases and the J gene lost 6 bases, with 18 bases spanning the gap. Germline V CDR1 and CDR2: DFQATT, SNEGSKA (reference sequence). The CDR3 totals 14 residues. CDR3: CSARFPRGDFEQYF. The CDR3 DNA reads TGCAGTGCTAGGTTTCCGCGGGGAGATTTCGAGCAGTACTTC.

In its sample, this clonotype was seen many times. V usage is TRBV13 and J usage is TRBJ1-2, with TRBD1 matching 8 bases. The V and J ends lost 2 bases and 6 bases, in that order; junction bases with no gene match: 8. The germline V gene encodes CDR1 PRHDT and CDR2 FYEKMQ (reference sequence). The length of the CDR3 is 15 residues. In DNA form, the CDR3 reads TGTGCCAGCAGCTTAAAGCGCAGGGGGCAGGATGGCTACACCTTC. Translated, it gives CASSLKRRGQDGYTF.

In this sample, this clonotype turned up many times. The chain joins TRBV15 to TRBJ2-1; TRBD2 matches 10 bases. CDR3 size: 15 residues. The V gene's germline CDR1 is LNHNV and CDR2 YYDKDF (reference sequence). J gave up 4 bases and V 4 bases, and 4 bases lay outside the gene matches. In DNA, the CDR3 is TGTGCCACCAGCAAGCTAGCGGGGGCTTACAATGAGCAGTTCTTC. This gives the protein CATSKLAGAYNEQFF.

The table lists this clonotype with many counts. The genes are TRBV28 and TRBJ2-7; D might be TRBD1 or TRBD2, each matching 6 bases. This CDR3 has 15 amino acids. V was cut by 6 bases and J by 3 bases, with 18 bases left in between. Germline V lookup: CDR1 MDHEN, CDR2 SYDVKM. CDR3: CASRPRGGFFYEQYF. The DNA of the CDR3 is TGTGCCAGCAGACCCAGGGGAGGATTCTTCTACGAGCAGTACTTC.

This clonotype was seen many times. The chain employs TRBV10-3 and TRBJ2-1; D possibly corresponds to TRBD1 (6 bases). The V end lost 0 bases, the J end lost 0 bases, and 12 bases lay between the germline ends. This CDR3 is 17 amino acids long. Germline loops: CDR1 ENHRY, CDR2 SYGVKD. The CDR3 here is CAISESMSGDSYNEQFF. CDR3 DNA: TGTGCCATCAGTGAGTCGATGTCAGGGGACTCCTACAATGAGCAGTTCTTC.

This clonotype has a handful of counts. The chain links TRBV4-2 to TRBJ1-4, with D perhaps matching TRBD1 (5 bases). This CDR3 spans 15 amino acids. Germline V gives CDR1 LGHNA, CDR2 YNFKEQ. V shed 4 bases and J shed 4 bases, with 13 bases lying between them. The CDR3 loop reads CASSPREGFNEKLFF. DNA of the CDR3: TGTGCCAGCAGCCCCAGGGAGGGCTTTAATGAAAAACTGTTTTTT.

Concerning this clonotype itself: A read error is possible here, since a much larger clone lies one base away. CDR3 coding DNA: TGTGCCAGCAGCATAGGGCGGGGATCATACTACGAGCAGTACTTC. Protein: CASSIGRGSYYEQYF. The gene calls are TRBV11-2 and TRBJ2-5; possible D gene TRBD2, 6 bases. The J call is in doubt because the DNA end fits TRBJ2-7 better. There are 15 residues in the CDR3. Germline-derived CDR1 and CDR2 are SGHAT and FQNNGV.